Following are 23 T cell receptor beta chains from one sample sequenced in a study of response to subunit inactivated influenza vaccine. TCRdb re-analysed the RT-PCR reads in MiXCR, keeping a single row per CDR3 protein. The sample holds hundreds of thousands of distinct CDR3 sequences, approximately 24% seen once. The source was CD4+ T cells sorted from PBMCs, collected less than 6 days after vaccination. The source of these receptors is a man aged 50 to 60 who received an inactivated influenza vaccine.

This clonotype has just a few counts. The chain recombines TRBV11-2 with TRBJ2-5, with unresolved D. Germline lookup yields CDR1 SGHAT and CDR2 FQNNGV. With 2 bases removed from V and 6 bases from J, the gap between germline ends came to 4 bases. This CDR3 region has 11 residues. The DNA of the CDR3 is TGTGCCAGCAGCTTATCTAAGACCCAGTACTTC. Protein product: CASSLSKTQYF.

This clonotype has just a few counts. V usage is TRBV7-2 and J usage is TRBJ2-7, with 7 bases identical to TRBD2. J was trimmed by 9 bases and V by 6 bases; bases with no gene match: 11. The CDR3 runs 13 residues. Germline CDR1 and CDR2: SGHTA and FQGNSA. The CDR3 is CASRGRTSVAQYF. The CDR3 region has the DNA TGTGCCAGCAGGGGAAGGACTAGTGTTGCGCAGTACTTC. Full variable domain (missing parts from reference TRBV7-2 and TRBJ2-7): GAGVSQSPSNKVTEKGKDVELRCDPISGHTALYWYRQSLGQGLEFLIYFQGNSAPDKSGLPSDRFSAERTGGSVSTLTIQRTQQEDSAVYLCASRGRTSVAQYFGPGTRLTVT.

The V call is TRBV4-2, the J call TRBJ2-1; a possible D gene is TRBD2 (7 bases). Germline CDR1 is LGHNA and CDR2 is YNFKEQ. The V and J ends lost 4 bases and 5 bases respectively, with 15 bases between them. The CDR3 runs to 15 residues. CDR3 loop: CASSPGGQNHNEQFF. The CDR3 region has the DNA TGTGCCAGCAGCCCGGGGGGACAAAATCACAATGAGCAGTTCTTC.

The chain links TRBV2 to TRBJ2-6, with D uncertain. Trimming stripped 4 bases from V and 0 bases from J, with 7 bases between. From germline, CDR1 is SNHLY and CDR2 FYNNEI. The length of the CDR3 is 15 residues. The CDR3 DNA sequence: TGTGCCAGCAGTGTGCTGTACTCTGGGGCCAACGTCCTGACTTTC. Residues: CASSVLYSGANVLTF. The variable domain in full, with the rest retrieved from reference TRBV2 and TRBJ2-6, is EPEVTQTPSHQVTQMGQEVILRCVPISNHLYFYWYRQILGQKVEFLVSFYNNEISEKSEIFDDQFSVERPDGSNFTLKIRSTKLEDSAMYFCASSVLYSGANVLTFGAGSRLTVL.

In DNA, the CDR3 is TGCAGCGTTGAAGCGGGAGTTGCGGAGACCCAGTACTTC. Protein: CSVEAGVAETQYF. The chain uses TRBV29-1 and TRBJ2-5; TRBD2 is a possible D gene (6 bases). Per germline, CDR1 SQVTM and CDR2 ANQGSEA. This CDR3 region has 13 residues. Trimming took off 1 base at V and 5 bases at J, with 11 bases between the two ends. The full variable domain, its missing parts supplied by reference TRBV29-1 and TRBJ2-5, is SAVISQKPSRDICQRGTSLTIQCQVDSQVTMMFWYRQQPGQSLTLIATANQGSEATYESGFVIDKFPISRPNLTFSTLTVSNMSPEDSSIYLCSVEAGVAETQYFGPGTRLLVL.

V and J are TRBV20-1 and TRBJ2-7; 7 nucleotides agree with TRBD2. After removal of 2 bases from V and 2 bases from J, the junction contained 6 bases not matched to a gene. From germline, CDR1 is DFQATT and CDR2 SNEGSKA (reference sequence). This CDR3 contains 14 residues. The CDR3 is CSARSSGTPYEQYF. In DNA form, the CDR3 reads TGCAGTGCTAGATCAAGCGGGACCCCCTACGAGCAGTACTTC.

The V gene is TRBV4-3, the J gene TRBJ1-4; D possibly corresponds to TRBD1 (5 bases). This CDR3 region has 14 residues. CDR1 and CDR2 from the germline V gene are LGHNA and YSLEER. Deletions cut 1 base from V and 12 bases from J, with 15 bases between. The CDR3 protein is CASSQGRVGLELFF. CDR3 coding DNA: TGCGCCAGCAGCCAAGGCAGGGTTGGTTTAGAACTGTTTTTT.

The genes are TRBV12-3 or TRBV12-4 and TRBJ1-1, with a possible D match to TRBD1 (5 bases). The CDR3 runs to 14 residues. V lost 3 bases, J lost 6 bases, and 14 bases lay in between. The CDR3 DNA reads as TGTGCCAGCAGTTTTGGGGGGGGAGGGTCTGAAGCTTTCTTT. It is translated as CASSFGGGGSEAFF.

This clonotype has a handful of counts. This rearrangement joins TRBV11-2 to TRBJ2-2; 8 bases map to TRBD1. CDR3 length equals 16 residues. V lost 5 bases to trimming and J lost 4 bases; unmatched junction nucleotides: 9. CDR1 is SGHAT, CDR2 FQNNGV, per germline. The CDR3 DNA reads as TGTGCCAGCAGCCCTAGGGCAGGGGGCATCACCGGGGAGCTGTTTTTT. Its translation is CASSPRAGGITGELFF.

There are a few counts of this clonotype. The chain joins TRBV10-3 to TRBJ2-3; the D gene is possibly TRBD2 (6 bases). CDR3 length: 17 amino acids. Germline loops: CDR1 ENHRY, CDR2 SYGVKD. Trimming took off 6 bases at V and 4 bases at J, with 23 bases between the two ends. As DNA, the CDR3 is TGTGCCATCAGAGACGGAGGTACGGGGGAGATGCCAGATACGCAGTATTTT. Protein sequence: CAIRDGGTGEMPDTQYF.

The CDR3 coding sequence is TGCAGCGTTTCGGACAGGATCAATGAGCAGTTCTTC. This gives the protein CSVSDRINEQFF. The chain carries TRBV29-1 and TRBJ2-1; 7 nucleotides align to TRBD1. CDR1 is SQVTM, CDR2 ANQGSEA, per germline. The V gene end was trimmed by 5 bases and the J gene end by 6 bases; junction bases not matched to a gene: 4. CDR3 length: 12 residues.

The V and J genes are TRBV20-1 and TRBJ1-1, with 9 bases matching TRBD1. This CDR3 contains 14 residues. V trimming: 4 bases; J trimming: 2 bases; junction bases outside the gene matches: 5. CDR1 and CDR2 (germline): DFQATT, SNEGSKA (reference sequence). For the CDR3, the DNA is TGCAGTGCTATTCCGGGACAGGGCAACACTGAAGCTTTCTTT. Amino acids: CSAIPGQGNTEAFF.

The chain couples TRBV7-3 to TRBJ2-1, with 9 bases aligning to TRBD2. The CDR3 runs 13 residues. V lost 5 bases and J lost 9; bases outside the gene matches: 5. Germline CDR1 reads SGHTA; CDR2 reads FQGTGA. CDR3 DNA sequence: TGTGCCAGCAGCCGGACTAGCGTAAGTGAGCAGTTCTTC. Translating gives CASSRTSVSEQFF.

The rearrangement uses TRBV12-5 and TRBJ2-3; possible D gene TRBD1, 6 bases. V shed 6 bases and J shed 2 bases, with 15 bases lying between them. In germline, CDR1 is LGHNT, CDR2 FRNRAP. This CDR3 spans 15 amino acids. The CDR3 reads CASGQGQYNTDTQYF. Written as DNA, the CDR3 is TGTGCTAGTGGACAGGGTCAGTATAACACAGATACGCAGTATTTT. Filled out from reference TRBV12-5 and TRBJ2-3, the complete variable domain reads DARVTQTPRHKVTEMGQEVTMRCQPILGHNTVFWYRQTMMQGLELLAYFRNRAPLDDSGMPKDRFSAEMPDATLATLKIQPSEPRDSAVYFCASGQGQYNTDTQYFGPGTRLTVL.

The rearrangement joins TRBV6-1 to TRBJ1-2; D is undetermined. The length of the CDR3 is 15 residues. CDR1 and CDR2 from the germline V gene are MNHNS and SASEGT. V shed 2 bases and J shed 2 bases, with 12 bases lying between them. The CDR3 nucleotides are TGTGCCAGCAGTGAAATCGGGGTATGGAACTATGGCTACACCTTC. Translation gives CASSEIGVWNYGYTF.

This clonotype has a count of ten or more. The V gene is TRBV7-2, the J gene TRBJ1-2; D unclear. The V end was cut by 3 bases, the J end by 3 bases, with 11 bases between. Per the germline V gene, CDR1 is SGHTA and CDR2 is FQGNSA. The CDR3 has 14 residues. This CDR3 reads CASSFGHLDYGYTF. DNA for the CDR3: TGTGCCAGCAGCTTTGGCCATTTAGACTATGGCTACACCTTC.

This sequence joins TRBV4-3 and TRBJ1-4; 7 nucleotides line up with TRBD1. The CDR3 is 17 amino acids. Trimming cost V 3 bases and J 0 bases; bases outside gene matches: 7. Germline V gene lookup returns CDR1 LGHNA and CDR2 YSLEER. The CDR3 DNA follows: TGCGCCAGCAGCCAGGATCCGGGACAGACAACTAATGAAAAACTGTTTTTT. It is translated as CASSQDPGQTTNEKLFF.

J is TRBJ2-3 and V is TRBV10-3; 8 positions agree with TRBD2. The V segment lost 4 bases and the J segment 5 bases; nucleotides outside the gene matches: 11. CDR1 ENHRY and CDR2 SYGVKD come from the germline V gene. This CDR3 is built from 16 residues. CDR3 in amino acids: CAISGLGRGGLDTQYF. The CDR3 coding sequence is TGTGCCATCAGTGGCCTCGGACGGGGGGGGCTAGATACGCAGTATTTT.

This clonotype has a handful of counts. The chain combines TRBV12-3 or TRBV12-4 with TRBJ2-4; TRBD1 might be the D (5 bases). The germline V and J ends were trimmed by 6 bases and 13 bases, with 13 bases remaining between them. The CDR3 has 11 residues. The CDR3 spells CASSHRQKQYF. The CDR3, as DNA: TGTGCCAGCAGCCATAGACAGAAGCAGTACTTC.

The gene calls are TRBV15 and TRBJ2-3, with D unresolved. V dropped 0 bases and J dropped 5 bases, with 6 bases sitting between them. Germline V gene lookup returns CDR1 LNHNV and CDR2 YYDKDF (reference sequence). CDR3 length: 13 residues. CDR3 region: CATSRDSGDTQYF. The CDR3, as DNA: TGTGCCACCAGCAGAGATTCAGGAGATACGCAGTATTTT. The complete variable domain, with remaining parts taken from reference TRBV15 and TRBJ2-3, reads DAMVIQNPRYQVTQFGKPVTLSCSQTLNHNVMYWYQQKSSQAPKLLFHYYDKDFNNEADTPDNFQSRRPNTSFCFLDIRSPGLGDTAMYLCATSRDSGDTQYFGPGTRLTVL.

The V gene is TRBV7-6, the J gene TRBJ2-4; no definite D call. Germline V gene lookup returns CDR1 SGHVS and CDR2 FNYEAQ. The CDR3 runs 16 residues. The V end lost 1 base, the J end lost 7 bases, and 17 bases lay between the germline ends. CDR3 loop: CASSLEAQTTSNIQYF. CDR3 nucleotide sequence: TGTGCCAGCAGCTTAGAAGCACAGACAACTTCTAACATTCAGTACTTC.

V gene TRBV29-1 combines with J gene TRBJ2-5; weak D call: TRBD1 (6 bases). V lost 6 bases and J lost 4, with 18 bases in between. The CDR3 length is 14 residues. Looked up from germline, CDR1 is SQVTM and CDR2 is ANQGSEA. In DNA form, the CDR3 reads TGCAGCGTGAGGGGGAGTATCGAGGGAGAGACCCAGTACTTC. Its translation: CSVRGSIEGETQYF.

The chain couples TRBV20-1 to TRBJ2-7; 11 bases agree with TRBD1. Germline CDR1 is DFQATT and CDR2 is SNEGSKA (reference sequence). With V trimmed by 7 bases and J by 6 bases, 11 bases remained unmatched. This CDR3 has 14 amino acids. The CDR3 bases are TGCAGTGTGGTTATTCGGACAGGGGGCGGCGAGCAGTACTTC. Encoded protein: CSVVIRTGGGEQYF.